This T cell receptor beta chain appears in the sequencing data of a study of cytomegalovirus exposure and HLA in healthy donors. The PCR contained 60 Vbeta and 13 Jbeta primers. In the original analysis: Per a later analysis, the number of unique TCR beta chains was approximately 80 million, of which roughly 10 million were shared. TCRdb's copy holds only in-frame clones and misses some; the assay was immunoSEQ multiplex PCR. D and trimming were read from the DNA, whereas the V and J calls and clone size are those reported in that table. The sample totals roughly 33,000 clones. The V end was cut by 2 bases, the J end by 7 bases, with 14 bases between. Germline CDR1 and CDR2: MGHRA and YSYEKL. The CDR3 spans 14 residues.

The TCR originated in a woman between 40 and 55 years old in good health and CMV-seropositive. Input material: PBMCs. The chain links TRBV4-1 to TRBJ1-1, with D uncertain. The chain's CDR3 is CASSQLDGRDEAFF. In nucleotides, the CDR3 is TGCGCCAGCAGCCAACTCGACGGGAGGGATGAAGCTTTCTTT.